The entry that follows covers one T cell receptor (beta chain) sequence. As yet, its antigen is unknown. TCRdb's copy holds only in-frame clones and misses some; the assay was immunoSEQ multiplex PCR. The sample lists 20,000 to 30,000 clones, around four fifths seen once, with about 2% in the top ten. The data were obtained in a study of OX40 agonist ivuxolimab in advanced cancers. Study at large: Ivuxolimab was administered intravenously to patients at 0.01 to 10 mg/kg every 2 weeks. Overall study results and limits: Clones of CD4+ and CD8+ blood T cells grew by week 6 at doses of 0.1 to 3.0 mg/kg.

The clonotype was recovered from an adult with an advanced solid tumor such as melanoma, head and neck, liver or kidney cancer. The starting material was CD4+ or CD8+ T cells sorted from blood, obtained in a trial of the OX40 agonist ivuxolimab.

CDR3 sequence reads: CASSRSGQGKKDSYEQYF. The CDR3 region has the DNA TGTGCCAGCAGCCGGTCGGGACAGGGTAAAAAGGACTCCTACGAGCAGTACTTC. The chain is built from TRBV7-9 and TRBJ2-7; 9 bases are a match to TRBD1. With 5 bases clipped from V and 0 bases from J, the junction kept 14 bases outside the gene matches. Germline-derived CDR1 and CDR2 are SEHNR and FQNEAQ (reference sequence). The CDR3 totals 18 residues.